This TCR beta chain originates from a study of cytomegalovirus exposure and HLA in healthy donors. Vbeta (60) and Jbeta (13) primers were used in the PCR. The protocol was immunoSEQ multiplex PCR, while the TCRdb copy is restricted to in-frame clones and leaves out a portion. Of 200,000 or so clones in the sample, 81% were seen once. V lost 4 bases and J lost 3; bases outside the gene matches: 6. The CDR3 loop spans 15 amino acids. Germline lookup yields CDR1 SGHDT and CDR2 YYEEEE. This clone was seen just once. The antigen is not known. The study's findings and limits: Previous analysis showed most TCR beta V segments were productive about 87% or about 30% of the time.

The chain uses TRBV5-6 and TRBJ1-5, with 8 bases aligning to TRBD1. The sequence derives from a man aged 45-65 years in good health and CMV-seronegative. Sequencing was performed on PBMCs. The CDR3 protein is CASSMGTGYNQPQHF. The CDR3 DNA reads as TGTGCCAGCAGCATGGGGACAGGTTACAATCAGCCCCAGCATTTT.